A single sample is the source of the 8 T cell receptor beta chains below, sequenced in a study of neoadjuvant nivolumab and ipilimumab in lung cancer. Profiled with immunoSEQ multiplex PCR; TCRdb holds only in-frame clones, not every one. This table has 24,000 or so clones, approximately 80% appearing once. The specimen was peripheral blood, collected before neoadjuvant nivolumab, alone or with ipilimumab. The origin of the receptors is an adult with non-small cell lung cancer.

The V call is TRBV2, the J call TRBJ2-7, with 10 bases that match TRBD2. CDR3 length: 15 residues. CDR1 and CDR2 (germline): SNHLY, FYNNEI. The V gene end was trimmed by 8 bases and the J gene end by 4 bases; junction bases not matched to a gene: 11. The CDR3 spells CASLGSTSGSYEQYF. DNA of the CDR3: TGTGCCAGCCTTGGTTCGACTAGCGGGTCATACGAGCAGTACTTC.

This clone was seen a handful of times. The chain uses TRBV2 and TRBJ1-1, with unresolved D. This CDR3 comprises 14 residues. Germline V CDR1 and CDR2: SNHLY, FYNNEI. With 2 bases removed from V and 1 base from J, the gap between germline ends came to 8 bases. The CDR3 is CASSEWRANTEAFF. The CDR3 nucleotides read TGTGCCAGCAGTGAATGGAGGGCGAACACTGAAGCTTTCTTT.

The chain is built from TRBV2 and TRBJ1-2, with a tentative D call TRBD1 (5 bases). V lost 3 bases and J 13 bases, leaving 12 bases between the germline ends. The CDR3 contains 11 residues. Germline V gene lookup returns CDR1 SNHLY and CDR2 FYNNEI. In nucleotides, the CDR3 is TGTGCCAGCAGTGAGGGACCGAAAGTCACCTTC. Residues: CASSEGPKVTF.

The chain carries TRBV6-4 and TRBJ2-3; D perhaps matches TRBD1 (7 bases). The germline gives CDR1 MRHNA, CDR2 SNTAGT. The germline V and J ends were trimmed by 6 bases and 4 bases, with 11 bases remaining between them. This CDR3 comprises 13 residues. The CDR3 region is CASSQGGADTQYF. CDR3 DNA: TGTGCCAGCAGCCAGGGGGGCGCAGATACGCAGTATTTT.

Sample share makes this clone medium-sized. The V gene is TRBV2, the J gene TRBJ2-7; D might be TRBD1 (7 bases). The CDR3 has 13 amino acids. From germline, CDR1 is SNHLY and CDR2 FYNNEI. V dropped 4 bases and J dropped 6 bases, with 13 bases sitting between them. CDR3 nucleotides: TGTGCCAGCAGTGGCCAGGGGGGTGGCGAGCAGTACTTC. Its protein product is CASSGQGGGEQYF. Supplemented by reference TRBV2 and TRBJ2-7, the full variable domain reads EPEVTQTPSHQVTQMGQEVILRCVPISNHLYFYWYRQILGQKVEFLVSFYNNEISEKSEIFDDQFSVERPDGSNFTLKIRSTKLEDSAMYFCASSGQGGGEQYFGPGTRLTVT.

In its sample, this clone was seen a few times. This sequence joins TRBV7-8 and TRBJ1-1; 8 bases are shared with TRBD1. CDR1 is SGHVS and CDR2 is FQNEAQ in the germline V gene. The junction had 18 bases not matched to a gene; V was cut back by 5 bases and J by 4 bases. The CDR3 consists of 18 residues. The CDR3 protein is CASSPTTLGQGLSTEAFF. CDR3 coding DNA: TGTGCCAGCAGCCCAACTACCCTCGGACAGGGCTTGAGCACTGAAGCTTTCTTT.

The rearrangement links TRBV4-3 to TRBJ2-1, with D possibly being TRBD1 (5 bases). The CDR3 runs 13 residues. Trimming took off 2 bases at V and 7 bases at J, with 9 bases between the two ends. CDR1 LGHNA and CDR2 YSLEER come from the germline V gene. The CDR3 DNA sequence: TGCGCCAGCAGCCAATGGGGCATAAATGAGCAGTTCTTC. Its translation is CASSQWGINEQFF.

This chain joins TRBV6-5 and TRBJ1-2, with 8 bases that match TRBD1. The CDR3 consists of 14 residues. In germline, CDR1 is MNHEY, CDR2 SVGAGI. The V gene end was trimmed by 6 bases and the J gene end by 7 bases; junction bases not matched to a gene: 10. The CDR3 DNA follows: TGTGCCAGCAGAGAGGACAGGGTTTGGAGTGGCTACACCTTC. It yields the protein CASREDRVWSGYTF.